Listed below are T cell receptor beta chains from one sample, sequenced in a study of T cells in Graves' hyperthyroidism and ophthalmopathy. From the multiplex PCR reads, TCRdb called clonotypes with MiXCR, one entry per CDR3 protein. Of 700,000 to 950,000 distinct CDR3 sequences in the sample, about 35% were seen once. The sequencing sample was made of blood. These receptor sequences come from a woman aged 40 to 50 with Graves' hyperthyroidism. Each CDR3 is given with its conserved first and last residue. Fields, in order: J gene, V gene, CDR3 protein.

TRBJ2-7 TRBV12-3/TRBV12-4 CASSFFSYEQYF
TRBJ2-7 TRBV7-2 CASSPDRERQYF
TRBJ1-2 TRBV11-3 CASSLVASARAYGYTF
TRBJ2-7 TRBV25-1 CARGLAGGSSYEQYF
TRBJ2-7 TRBV7-8 CASSFGPGGGCEQYF
TRBJ2-3 TRBV9 CASKGSNTDTQYF
TRBJ1-1 TRBV12-3/TRBV12-4 CASSLPGIGARAFF
TRBJ1-6 TRBV7-9 CASSYRWAGGADNSPLHF
TRBJ1-1 TRBV7-3 CASSLDRSNAEAFF
TRBJ1-1 TRBV7-9 CASSSLAPGTEEAFF
TRBJ1-4 TRBV11-2 CASSFRDRGEKLFF
TRBJ1-2 TRBV3-1 CASSRGSTDNYGYTF
TRBJ1-4 TRBV2 CASSEGVHFKLNEKLFF
NA TRBV5-1 CASSLDGVKYNEQFF
TRBJ1-2 TRBV7-3 CASSRGQASRYGYTF
TRBJ1-4 TRBV9 CASSGSGTGGGEKLFF
TRBJ1-4 TRBV15 CATSYRQGGEKLFF
TRBJ2-5 TRBV7-3 CASSLDRLQETQYF
TRBJ2-7 TRBV7-6 CASSLELAATYEQYF
TRBJ2-2 TRBV10-3 CAISEKVAMNTGELFF
TRBJ1-3 TRBV12-3/TRBV12-4 CASSTGYEGNTIYF
TRBJ1-4 TRBV2 CASRTGLDEKLFF